This entry describes one T cell receptor (beta chain). Its antigen is unknown. Per-base qualities were not stored, and no clone one base away is much larger. The library came from PCR. Sequencing was performed on an Illumina HiSeq 4000. High-throughput sequencing was used to profile the TCR beta-chain CDR3 region of every patient. As for how the authors treated the data: Drawing on CDR3 differences between clinicopathological groups, the researchers built a classifier meant to tell apart patients with distant-metastatic papillary thyroid cancer. To measure repertoire diversity the researchers used the Shannon index, while the Morisita-Horn index served to gauge how similar the tumor and blood repertoires were. TCRdb passed the public sequencing reads through fastp at Q25 and MiXCR, retaining productive beta sequences. What appears here as the V and J calls and clone size reflects TCRdb's work, not the paper's. Within this sample are about 18,000 clones, with 25% to 35% of them counted one time only. The top ten hold 13% of the sample.

Before undergoing thyroid surgery, none of the patients had been given any kind of treatment. Using T-cell receptor beta sequencing, the study looked back at clinical samples from patients collected from about 2011 to 2018. The source of the sample is a study of metastatic and nonmetastatic thyroid tumors (dated by TCRdb to about 2020). Study-wide context: Repertoires were compared across peripheral blood and tumor or nodule tissue samples from malignant and benign thyroid patients. Overall results and qualifications from the work: TCR beta diversity was reported as significantly higher in malignant tumors than in benign nodules, in both blood and tumor samples.

The V end loses 4 bases and the J end loses 2 bases, and a stretch of 14 bases separates them. The CDR3 sequence holds 16 residues, the cysteine and phenylalanine included. The retained sequence is limited to the CDR3, 48 bases, with the frame set at the first base. The germline V gene supplies CDR1 LGHNA and CDR2 YNFKEQ. The receptor's source is a female donor with papillary thyroid cancer or a benign thyroid nodule (not recorded which). Some clones in this sample may be carry-over from other donors' samples. Sequenced input: tumor tissue. The rearranged chain carries TRBV4-2 and TRBJ1-4; D gene: possibly TRBD1, on 5 matching bases. At the DNA level, the sequence is TGTGCCAGCAGCCGTACTAAGGGGCTGACTAATGAAAAACTGTTTTTT. This is translated as CASSRTKGLTNEKLFF.